The 10 T cell receptor beta chains below come from one sample, sequenced in a study of control samples from healthy donors and cancer patients. TCRdb's copy holds only in-frame clones and misses some; the assay was immunoSEQ multiplex PCR. Found here are 150,000 to 200,000 clones, 85% to 95% of them singletons; the top ten hold more than 1.3%. Source material: blood. The receptors were sampled from a man aged 30 to 45 in good health.

In DNA form, the CDR3 reads TGTGCCAGTAGCGAGACAGGGGGCGAGAGTACTTACGAGCAGTACTTC. Protein sequence: CASSETGGESTYEQYF. The chain couples TRBV19 to TRBJ2-7, with 10 bases aligning to TRBD1. Germline-derived CDR1 and CDR2 are LNHDA and SQIVND (reference sequence). V was pared by 6 bases and J by 4 bases, with 12 bases of the junction left unmatched. The CDR3 contains 16 residues.

V usage is TRBV4-3 and J usage is TRBJ2-1; TRBD2 might be the D (5 bases). V lost 0 bases to trimming and J lost 8 bases, with 11 bases between them. This CDR3 is 14 amino acids long. Per germline, CDR1 LGHNA and CDR2 YSLEER. The CDR3 DNA reads as TGCGCCAGCAGCCAAGATCGGGGTATATATGAGCAGTTCTTC. Amino acid sequence: CASSQDRGIYEQFF.

The J gene is TRBJ1-4, the V gene TRBV14; 7 bases match TRBD1. Germline V gives CDR1 SGHDN, CDR2 FVKESK. CDR3 length: 15 residues. Trimming removed 0 bases from V and 8 bases from J; junction bases left unmatched: 6. The chain's CDR3 is CASSQEDRVKEKLFF. Here the CDR3 DNA reads TGTGCCAGCAGCCAAGAAGACAGGGTGAAGGAAAAACTGTTTTTT. Complete variable domain (other parts from reference TRBV14 and TRBJ1-4): EAGVTQFPSHSVIEKGQTVTLRCDPISGHDNLYWYRRVMGKEIKFLLHFVKESKQDESGMPNNRFLAERTGGTYSTLKVQPAELEDSGVYFCASSQEDRVKEKLFFGSGTQLSVL.

The J gene is TRBJ2-1, the V gene TRBV9; 8 positions agree with TRBD2. J gave up 6 bases and V 1 base, and 6 bases lay outside the gene matches. This CDR3 is 15 amino acids long. Germline V gene lookup returns CDR1 SGDLS and CDR2 YYNGEE. The CDR3 is CASSVSLADINEQFF. The CDR3 bases are TGTGCCAGCAGCGTATCACTAGCGGACATCAATGAGCAGTTCTTC.

The sample holds a few counts of this clone. CDR3 sequence (DNA): TGTGCCAGCAGCTTAAGATGGGGCCAGGGAAATAATGAAAAACTGTTTTTT. It translates to CASSLRWGQGNNEKLFF. The chain is built from TRBV7-8 and TRBJ1-4, with D maybe TRBD1 (5 bases). Germline V gene data show CDR1 as SGHVS and CDR2 as FQNEAQ. The V end lost 2 bases, the J end lost 4 bases, and 17 bases lay between the germline ends. The CDR3 consists of 17 residues.

The V gene is TRBV28, the J gene TRBJ2-4; D may be TRBD1 (6 bases). Germline CDR1 is MDHEN and CDR2 is SYDVKM. The V end was cut by 3 bases, the J end by 0 bases, with 18 bases between. There are 18 residues in the CDR3. CDR3 DNA: TGTGCCAGCAGTTTCGGGACACGGTCGATGCTAGCCAAAAACATTCAGTACTTC. Its translation is CASSFGTRSMLAKNIQYF.

CDR3 in amino acids: CASGPWGANEKLFF. The CDR3 DNA sequence: TGTGCCAGTGGACCCTGGGGTGCTAATGAAAAACTGTTTTTT. The J gene is TRBJ1-4, the V gene TRBV19; D remains unclear. Trimming took 8 bases from V and 3 from J, leaving 13 bases between them. The CDR3 sequence is 14 residues long. Germline assignment: CDR1 LNHDA and CDR2 SQIVND (reference sequence). The full variable domain, rest sourced from reference TRBV19 and TRBJ1-4, is DGGITQSPKYLFRKEGQNVTLSCEQNLNHDAMYWYRQDPGQGLRLIYYSQIVNDFQKGDIAEGYSVSREKKESFPLTVTSAQKNPTAFYLCASGPWGANEKLFFGSGTQLSVL.

V gene TRBV14 combines with J gene TRBJ2-7; D may be TRBD1 or TRBD2 (6 bases each). Germline V gene sequence: CDR1 SGHDN, CDR2 FVKESK. V lost 5 bases to trimming and J lost 11 bases, with 16 bases between them. This CDR3 has 12 amino acids. The CDR3 region is CASSDLRGVEYF. The CDR3 DNA reads as TGTGCCAGCAGCGACTTAAGGGGGGTAGAGTACTTC.

The chain has TRBV6-2 or TRBV6-3 and TRBJ2-3; TRBD2 aligns across 12 bases. The CDR3 contains 14 residues. V shed 5 bases, J shed 5 bases, and the junction held 2 bases outside the gene matches. The germline V gene has CDR1 MNHEY and CDR2 SVGEGT. CDR3 DNA: TGTGCCAGCAGTCAGACTAGCGGGAGAGATACGCAGTATTTT. It specifies CASSQTSGRDTQYF.

The gene calls are TRBV6-5 and TRBJ1-4; no clear D. The CDR3 sequence is 12 residues long. Looked up from germline, CDR1 is MNHEY and CDR2 is SVGAGI. Trimming stripped 4 bases from V and 5 bases from J, with 5 bases between. This chain's CDR3 is CASSWQNEKLFF. In DNA form, the CDR3 reads TGTGCCAGCAGTTGGCAAAATGAAAAACTGTTTTTT.